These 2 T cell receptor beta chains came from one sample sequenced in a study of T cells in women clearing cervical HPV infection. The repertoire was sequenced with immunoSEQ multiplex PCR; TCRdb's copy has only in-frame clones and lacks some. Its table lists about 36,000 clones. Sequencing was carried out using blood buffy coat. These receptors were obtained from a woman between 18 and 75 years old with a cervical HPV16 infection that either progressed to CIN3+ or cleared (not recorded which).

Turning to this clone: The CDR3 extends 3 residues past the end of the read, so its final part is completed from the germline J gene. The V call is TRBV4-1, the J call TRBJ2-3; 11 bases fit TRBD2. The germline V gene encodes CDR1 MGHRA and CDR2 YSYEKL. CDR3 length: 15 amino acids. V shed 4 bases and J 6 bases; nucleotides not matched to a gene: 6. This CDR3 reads CASSPLAGGTDTQYF. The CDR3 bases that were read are TGCGCCAGCAGCCCCTTAGCGGGAGGGACGGATACG.

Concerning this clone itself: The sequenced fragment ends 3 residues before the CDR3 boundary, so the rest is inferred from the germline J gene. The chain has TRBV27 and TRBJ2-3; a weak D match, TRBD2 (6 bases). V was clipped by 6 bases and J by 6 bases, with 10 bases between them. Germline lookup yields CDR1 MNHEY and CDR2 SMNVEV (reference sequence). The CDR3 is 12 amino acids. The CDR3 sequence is CASRGGGDTQYF. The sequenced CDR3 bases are TGTGCCAGCAGAGGAGGAGGGGATACG.